The TCR beta chain under discussion was sequenced for a study of cytomegalovirus exposure and HLA in healthy donors. Study results and caveats: The study listed under 200 cytomegalovirus-associated TCR beta chains. When a later analysis was performed, an Asian-associated ancestry cluster reportedly had fewer N-insertions than the roughly 700-donor mean. Rarity marked most TCR sequences, yet some public TCRs occurred in many donors. As a later analysis showed, a missense DCLRE1C variant was linked to trimming of TCR beta V- and J-genes.

CDR1 is SGHRS and CDR2 is YFSETQ in the germline V gene. The CDR3 has 14 amino acids. The J segment lost 1 base and the V segment lost 3 bases, leaving 1 base of the junction unmatched. As concerns this clone: The antigen is unknown.

It was with 60 Vbeta and 13 Jbeta primers that the PCR ran. Method: immunoSEQ multiplex PCR; TCRdb's copy keeps in-frame clones and lacks some. The repertoire consists of around 68,000 clones, with just under 70% occurring once and the leading ten covering roughly 9.7%. This sequence joins TRBV5-1 and TRBJ2-5; TRBD1 matches at 9 bases. Sequencing used PBMCs. The clonotype was recovered from a woman aged 25 to 45 in good health and CMV-seronegative. CDR3 amino acids: CASSWGQGQETQYF. In DNA, the CDR3 is TGCGCCAGCAGCTGGGGACAGGGCCAAGAGACCCAGTACTTC.